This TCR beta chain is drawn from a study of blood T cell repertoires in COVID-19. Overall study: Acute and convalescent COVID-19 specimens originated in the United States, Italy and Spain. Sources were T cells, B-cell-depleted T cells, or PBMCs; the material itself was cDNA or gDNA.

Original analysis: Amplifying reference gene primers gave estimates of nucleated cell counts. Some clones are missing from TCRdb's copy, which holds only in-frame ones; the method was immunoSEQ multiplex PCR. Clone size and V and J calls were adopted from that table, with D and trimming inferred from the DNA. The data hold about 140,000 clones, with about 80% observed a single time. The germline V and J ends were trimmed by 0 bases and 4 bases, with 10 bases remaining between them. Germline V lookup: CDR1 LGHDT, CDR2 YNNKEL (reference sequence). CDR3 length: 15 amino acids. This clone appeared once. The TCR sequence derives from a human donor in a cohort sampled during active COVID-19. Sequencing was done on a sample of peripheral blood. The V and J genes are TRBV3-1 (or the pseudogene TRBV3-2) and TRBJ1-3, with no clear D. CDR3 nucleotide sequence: TGTGCCAGCAGCCAAGATCCGGTACTAGGAAACACCATATATTTT. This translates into CASSQDPVLGNTIYF.